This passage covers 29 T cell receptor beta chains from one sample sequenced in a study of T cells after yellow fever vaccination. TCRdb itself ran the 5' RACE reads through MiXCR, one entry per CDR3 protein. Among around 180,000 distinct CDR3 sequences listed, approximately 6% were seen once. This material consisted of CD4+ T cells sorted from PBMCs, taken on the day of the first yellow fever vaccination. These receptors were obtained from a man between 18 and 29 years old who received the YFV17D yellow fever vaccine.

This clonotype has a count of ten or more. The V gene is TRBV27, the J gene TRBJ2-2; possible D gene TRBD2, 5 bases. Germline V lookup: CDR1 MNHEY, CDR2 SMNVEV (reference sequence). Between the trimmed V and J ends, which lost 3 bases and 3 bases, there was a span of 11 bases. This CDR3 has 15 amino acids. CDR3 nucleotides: TGTGCCAGCAGTTTTCTTTCCGGGGACACCGGGGAGCTGTTTTTT. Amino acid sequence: CASSFLSGDTGELFF.

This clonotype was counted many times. The CDR3 nucleotides read TGTGCCAGCAGCCCACCCTACGGGGCTAGCGGGGACCCCACAGATACGCAGTATTTT. Its protein is CASSPPYGASGDPTDTQYF. The V call is TRBV7-8, the J call TRBJ2-3; 9 nucleotides agree with TRBD2. Germline CDR1 and CDR2: SGHVS and FQNEAQ. The V segment lost 5 bases and the J segment 2 bases; nucleotides outside the gene matches: 17. The CDR3 covers 19 residues.

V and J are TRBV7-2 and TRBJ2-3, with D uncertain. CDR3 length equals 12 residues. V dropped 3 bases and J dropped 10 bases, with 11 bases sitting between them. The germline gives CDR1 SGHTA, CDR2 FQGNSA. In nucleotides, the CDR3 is TGTGCCAGCAGCTTGCCCCCCGCGGCGCAGTATTTT. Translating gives CASSLPPAAQYF.

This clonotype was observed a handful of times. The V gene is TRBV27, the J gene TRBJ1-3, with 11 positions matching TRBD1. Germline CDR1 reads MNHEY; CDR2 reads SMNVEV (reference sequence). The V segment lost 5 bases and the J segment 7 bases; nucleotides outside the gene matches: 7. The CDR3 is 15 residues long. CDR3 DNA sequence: TGTGCCAGCAGTCCGGACAGGGGGCTGGGGAACACCATATATTTT. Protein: CASSPDRGLGNTIYF.

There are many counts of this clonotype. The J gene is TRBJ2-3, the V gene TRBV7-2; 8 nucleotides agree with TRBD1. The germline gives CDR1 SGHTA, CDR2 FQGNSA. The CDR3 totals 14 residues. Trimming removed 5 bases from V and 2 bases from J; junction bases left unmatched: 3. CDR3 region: CASSPRGLTDTQYF. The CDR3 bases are TGTGCCAGCAGCCCCAGGGGGCTCACAGATACGCAGTATTTT.

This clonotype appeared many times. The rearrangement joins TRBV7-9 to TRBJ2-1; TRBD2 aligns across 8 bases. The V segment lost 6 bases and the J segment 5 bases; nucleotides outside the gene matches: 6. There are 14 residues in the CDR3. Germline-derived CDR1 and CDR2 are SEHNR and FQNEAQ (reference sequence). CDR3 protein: CASRGGGTDNEQFF. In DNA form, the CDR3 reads TGTGCCAGCAGAGGCGGGGGGACGGACAATGAGCAGTTCTTC.

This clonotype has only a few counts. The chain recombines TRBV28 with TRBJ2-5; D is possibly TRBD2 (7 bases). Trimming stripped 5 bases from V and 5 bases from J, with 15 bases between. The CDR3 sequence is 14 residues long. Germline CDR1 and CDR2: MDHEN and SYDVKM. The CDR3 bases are TGTGCCAGCAGTCCGGTTAGGGGGGGGGAGACCCAGTACTTC. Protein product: CASSPVRGGETQYF.

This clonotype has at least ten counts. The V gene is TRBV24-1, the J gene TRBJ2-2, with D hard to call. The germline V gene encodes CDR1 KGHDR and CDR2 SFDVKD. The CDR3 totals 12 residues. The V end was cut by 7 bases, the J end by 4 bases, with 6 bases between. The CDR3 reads CATRTVTGELFF. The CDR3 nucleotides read TGTGCCACCAGGACCGTCACCGGGGAGCTGTTTTTT.

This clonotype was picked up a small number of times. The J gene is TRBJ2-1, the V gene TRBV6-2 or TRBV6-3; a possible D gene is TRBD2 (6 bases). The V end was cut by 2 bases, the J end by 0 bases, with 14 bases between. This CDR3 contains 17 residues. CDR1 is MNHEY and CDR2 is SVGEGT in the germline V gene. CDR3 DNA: TGTGCCAGCAGTTACAATTGGGACTTGTACTCCTACAATGAGCAGTTCTTC. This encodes CASSYNWDLYSYNEQFF.

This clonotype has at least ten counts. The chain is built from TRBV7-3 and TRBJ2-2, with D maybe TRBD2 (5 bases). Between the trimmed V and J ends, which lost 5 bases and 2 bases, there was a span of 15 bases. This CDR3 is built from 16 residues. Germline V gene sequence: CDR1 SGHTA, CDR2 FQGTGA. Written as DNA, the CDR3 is TGTGCCAGCAGCCCTACGACTAACATAAACACCGGGGAGCTGTTTTTT. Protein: CASSPTTNINTGELFF.

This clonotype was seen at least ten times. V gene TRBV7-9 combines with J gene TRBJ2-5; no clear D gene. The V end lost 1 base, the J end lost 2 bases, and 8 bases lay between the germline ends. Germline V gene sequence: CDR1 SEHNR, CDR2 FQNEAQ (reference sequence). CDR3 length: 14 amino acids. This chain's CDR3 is CASSLGAVQETQYF. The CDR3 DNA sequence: TGTGCCAGCAGCTTAGGGGCTGTTCAAGAGACCCAGTACTTC. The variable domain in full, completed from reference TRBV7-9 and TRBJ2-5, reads DTGVSQNPRHKITKRGQNVTFRCDPISEHNRLYWYRQTLGQGPEFLTYFQNEAQLEKSRLLSDRFSAERPKGSFSTLEIQRTEQGDSAMYLCASSLGAVQETQYFGPGTRLLVL.

The CDR3 DNA sequence: TGTGCCAGCAGTTCCTATATGCAAGATACGCAGTATTTT. Its protein product is CASSSYMQDTQYF. J is TRBJ2-3 and V is TRBV7-3, with D unclear. The germline V gene encodes CDR1 SGHTA and CDR2 FQGTGA. CDR3 size: 13 residues. V was pared by 6 bases and J by 5 bases, with 12 bases between.

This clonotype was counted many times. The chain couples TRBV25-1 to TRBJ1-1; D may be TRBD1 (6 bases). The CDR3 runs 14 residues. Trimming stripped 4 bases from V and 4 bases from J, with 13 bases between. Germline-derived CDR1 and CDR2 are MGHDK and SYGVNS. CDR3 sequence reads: CASSALQGTTEAFF. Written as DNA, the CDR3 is TGTGCCAGCAGTGCCCTACAGGGAACCACTGAAGCTTTCTTT.

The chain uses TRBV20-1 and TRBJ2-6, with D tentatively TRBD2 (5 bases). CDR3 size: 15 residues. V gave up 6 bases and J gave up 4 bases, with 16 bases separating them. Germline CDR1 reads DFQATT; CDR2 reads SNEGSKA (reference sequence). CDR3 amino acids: CSAHLGGPGANVLTF. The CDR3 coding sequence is TGCAGTGCCCACCTAGGAGGACCCGGGGCCAACGTCCTGACTTTC.

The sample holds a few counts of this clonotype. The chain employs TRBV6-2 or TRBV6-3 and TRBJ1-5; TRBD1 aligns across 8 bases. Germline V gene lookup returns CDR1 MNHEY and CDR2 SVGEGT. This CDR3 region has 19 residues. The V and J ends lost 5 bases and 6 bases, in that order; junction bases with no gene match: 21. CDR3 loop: CASSANRDRSGSMGQPQHF. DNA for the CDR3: TGTGCCAGCAGTGCGAACCGGGACAGGTCCGGTAGTATGGGTCAGCCCCAGCATTTT.

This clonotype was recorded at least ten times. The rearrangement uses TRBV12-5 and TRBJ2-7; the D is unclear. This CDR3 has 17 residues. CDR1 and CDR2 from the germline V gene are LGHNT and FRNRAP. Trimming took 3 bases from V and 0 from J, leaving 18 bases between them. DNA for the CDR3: TGTGCTAGTGGTTTCGTACCGTGGGGAAGTAGCTCCTACGAGCAGTACTTC. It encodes CASGFVPWGSSSYEQYF.

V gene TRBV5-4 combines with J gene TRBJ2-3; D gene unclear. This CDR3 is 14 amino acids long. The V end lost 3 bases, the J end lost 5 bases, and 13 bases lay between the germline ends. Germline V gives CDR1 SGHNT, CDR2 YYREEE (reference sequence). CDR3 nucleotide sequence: TGTGCCAGCAGCTCGACCTATCAGGAAGATACGCAGTATTTT. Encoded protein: CASSSTYQEDTQYF.

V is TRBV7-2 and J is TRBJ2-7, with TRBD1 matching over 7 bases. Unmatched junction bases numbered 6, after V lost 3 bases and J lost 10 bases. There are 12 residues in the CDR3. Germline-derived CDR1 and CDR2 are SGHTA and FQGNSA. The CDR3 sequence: CASSFSRGYQYF. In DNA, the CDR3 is TGTGCCAGCAGCTTTTCCAGGGGGTATCAGTACTTC.

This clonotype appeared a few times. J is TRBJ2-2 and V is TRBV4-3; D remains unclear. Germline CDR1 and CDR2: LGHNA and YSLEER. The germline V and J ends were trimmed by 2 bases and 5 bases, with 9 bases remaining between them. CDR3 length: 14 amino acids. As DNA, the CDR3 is TGCGCCAGCAGCCAACGACCGATAACCGGGGAGCTGTTTTTT. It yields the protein CASSQRPITGELFF.

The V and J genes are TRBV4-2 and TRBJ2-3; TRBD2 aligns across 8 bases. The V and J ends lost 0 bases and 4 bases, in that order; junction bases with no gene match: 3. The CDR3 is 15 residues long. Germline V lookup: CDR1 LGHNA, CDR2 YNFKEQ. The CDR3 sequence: CASSQDSGMADTQYF. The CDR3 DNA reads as TGTGCCAGCAGCCAAGATAGCGGGATGGCAGATACGCAGTATTTT.

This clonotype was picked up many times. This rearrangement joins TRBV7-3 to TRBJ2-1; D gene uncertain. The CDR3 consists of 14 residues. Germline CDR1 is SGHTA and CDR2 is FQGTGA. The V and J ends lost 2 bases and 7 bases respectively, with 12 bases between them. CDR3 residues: CASSLVGQWNEQFF. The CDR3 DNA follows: TGTGCCAGCAGCTTAGTCGGGCAGTGGAATGAGCAGTTCTTC.

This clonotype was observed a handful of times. The CDR3 sequence is CASSWAGQSYNEQFF. The DNA of the CDR3 is TGCGCCAGCAGCTGGGCAGGACAGTCCTACAATGAGCAGTTCTTC. This chain joins TRBV5-1 and TRBJ2-1; a possible D gene is TRBD1 (6 bases). Germline loops: CDR1 SGHRS, CDR2 YFSETQ. This CDR3 contains 15 residues. With 3 bases removed from V and 1 base from J, the gap between germline ends came to 11 bases.

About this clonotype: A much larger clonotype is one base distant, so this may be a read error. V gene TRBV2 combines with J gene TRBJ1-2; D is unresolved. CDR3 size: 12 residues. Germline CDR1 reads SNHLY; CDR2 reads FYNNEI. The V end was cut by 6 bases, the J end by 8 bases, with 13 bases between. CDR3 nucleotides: TGTGCCAGCAGCCCGGCCCTTTGGGGCTACACCTTC. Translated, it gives CASSPALWGYTF. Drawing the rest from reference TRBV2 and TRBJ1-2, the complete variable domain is EPEVTQTPSHQVTQMGQEVILRCVPISNHLYFYWYRQILGQKVEFLVSFYNNEISEKSEIFDDQFSVERPDGSNFTLKIRSTKLEDSAMYFCASSPALWGYTFGSGTRLTVV.

CDR3 nucleotide sequence: TGTGCCAGCAGCCAGGCTATCTCCTACAATGAGCAGTTCTTC. Translated: CASSQAISYNEQFF. The chain links TRBV3-1 to TRBJ2-1; the D is unclear. Germline loops: CDR1 LGHDT, CDR2 YNNKEL (reference sequence). The CDR3 covers 14 residues. Trimming shortened V by 3 bases and J by 0 bases, and 6 bases separated the two germline ends.

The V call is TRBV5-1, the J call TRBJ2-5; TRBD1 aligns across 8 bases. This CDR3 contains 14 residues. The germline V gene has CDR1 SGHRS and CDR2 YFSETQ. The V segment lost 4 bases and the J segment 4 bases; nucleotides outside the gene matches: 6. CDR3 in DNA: TGCGCCAGCAGCCCGACAGGGGTCGGAGAGACCCAGTACTTC. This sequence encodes CASSPTGVGETQYF.

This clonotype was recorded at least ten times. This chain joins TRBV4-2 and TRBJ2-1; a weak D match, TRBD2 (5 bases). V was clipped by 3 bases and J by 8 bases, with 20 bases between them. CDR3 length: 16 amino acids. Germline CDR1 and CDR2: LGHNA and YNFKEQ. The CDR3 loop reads CASSQDLRLAGYEQFF. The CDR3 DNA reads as TGTGCCAGCAGCCAGGATCTTAGACTGGCGGGCTATGAGCAGTTCTTC.

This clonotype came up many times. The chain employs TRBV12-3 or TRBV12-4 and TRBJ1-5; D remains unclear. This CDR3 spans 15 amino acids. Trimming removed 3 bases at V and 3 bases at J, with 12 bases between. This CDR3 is CASSFGRAPNQPQHF. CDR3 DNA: TGTGCCAGCAGTTTCGGCCGGGCCCCCAATCAGCCCCAGCATTTT.

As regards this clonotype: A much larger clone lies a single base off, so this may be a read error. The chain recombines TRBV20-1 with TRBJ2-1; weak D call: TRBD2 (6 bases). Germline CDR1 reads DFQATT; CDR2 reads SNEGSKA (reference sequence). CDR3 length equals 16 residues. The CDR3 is CSGRDPRASVVGEQFF. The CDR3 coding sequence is TGCAGTGGTAGAGATCCGAGGGCTAGCGTGGTGGGTGAGCAGTTCTTC.

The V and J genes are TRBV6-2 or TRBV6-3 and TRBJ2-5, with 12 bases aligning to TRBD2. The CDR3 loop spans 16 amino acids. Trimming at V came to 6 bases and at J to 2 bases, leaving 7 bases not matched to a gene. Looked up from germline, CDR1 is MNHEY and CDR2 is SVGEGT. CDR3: CASRTRTSGTQETQYF. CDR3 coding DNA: TGTGCCAGCAGAACAAGGACTAGCGGGACACAAGAGACCCAGTACTTC.